Listed here is a single TCR beta chain. What it recognizes is unknown. This record belongs to a study of brain T cells in children with intractable seizures. Profiling relied on immunoSEQ multiplex PCR, and the TCRdb table lists in-frame clones only, not all of them. The sample includes tens of thousands of clones, just over 90% of them seen just once. Study-wide findings and caveats: Only CDR3 sequence similarity suggested viral specificity, without known HCMV serostatus.

The V end lost 3 bases, the J end lost 4 bases, and 4 bases lay between the germline ends. The germline V gene encodes CDR1 MNHNS and CDR2 SASEGT. The CDR3 totals 11 residues. The TCR comes from a boy in the first two years of life with tuberous sclerosis and intractable seizures. This rearrangement joins TRBV6-1 to TRBJ2-7; the D is unclear. The sample was peripheral blood, taken at surgery. The CDR3 is CASSDYYEQYF. The DNA of the CDR3 is TGTGCCAGCAGTGATTATTACGAGCAGTACTTC.